The entry that follows covers one T cell receptor (beta chain) sequence. Its binding antigen is unknown. There are no base qualities to consult, and no much larger clone falls within one base. The sample belongs to a study of blood T cell repertoires in COVID-19 (dated by TCRdb to between 2020 and 2021). Looking at the study overall: The collaborator samples originated in the United States, Italy and Spain and spanned the acute and convalescent phases of COVID-19. The prospective study material was composed of cDNA or gDNA derived from T cells, B-cell-depleted T cells, or PBMCs. Where HLA class I and class II types were available, the types were taken from metadata supplied by the sample provider, not from assay-based typing. The samples were drawn from the first 160 participants of the ongoing ImmuneRACE study and from roughly 1,300 subjects provided by 6 global collaborators. The repertoires were made available in a free public database intended to serve as a resource for research on the immune response to SARS-CoV-2. Subjects who had been exposed to COVID-19, were actively infected with it, or had recovered from it provided the deeply sampled blood TCRbeta repertoires that made up the dataset. A de-identified subject ID, COVID-19 status, age in years and sex were almost always included in the sample metadata. Overall study results and their limits: Clinical and demographic metadata were provided uncurated, with the amount varying by source and participant.

As encoded in the germline V gene, CDR1 is SGHTS while CDR2 is YDEGEE. Inclusive of the bounding cysteine and phenylalanine, the CDR3 is 16 residues long. Of the read, only the CDR3 DNA is kept; its 48 bases are in frame from base 1. The junction shows trimming of 0 bases on V and 2 bases on J, and the gene matches do not reach 4 bases of it. TCRbeta CDR3 regions were amplified from genomic DNA using the immunoSEQ Assay, a bias-controlled multiplex PCR. As for the authors' bioinformatics: Nucleated cell counts per sample were estimated from amplification of reference gene primers within the assay. To quantify the absolute abundance of each unique TCRbeta CDR3 rearrangement, sequence reads were collapsed and filtered. For each sample, productive Simpson clonality was calculated by taking the square root of Simpson's diversity index across productive rearrangements. TCRdb retrieved this table from immuneACCESS and kept in-frame rearrangements only. Not all clones are present; in checked studies, unresolved V genes account for under half, and no reason is known for the remainder. The DNA was the basis for D and trimming; V, J and clone size are from that table. This sample gives around 50,000 clones in total; 90% of them show up just once. Clones ranked in the top ten supply 2.5% to 3.5% of the sample.

Each collaborating institution followed its own protocols to collect whole blood in K2EDTA tubes. For TCRbeta analysis, collaborator samples were shipped as frozen whole blood, as isolated PBMCs, or as DNA extracted from either sample type. Sequenced sample: peripheral blood. The TCR originated in a human donor in a cohort sampled during active COVID-19. This sequence uses TRBV5-8 and TRBJ2-3, with 9 bases aligning to TRBD1. CDR3 protein: CASSLGTGAATDTQYF. The DNA is TGTGCCAGCAGCTTGGGGACAGGGGCGGCCACAGATACGCAGTATTTT.